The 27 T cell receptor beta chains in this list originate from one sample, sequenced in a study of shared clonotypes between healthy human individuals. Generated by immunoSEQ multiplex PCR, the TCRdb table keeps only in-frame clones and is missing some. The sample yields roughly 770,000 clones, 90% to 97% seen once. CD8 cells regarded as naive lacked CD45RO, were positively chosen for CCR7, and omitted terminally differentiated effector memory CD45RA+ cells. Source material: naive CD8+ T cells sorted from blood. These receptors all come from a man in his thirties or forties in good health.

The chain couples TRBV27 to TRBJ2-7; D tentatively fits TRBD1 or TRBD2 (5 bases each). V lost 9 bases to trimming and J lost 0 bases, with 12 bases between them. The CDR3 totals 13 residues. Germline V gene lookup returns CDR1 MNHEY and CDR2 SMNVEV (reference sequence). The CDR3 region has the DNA TGTGCCAGTGGGACGCTGAGCTCCTACGAGCAGTACTTC. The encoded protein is CASGTLSSYEQYF.

The CDR3 here is CASSPDWEAFF. As DNA, the CDR3 is TGTGCCAGCAGCCCCGATTGGGAAGCTTTCTTT. V and J are TRBV7-9 and TRBJ1-1; no definite D call. This CDR3 contains 11 residues. Trimming shortened V by 5 bases and J by 8 bases, and 9 bases separated the two germline ends. CDR1 is SEHNR, CDR2 FQNEAQ, per germline (reference sequence).

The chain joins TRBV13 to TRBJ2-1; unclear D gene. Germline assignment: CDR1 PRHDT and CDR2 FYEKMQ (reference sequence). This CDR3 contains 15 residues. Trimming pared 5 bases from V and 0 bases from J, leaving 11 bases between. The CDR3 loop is CASSPGWSSYNEQFF. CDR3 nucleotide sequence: TGTGCCAGCAGCCCCGGTTGGAGCTCCTACAATGAGCAGTTCTTC.

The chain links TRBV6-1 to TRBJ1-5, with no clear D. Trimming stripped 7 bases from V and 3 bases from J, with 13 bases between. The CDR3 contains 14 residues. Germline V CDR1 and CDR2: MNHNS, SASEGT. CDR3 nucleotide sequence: TGTGCCAGCATACGGCCAGTAAACAATCAGCCCCAGCATTTT. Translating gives CASIRPVNNQPQHF.

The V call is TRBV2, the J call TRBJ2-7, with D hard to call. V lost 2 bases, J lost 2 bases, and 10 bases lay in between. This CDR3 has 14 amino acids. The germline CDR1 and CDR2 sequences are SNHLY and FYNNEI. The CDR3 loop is CASSELGDTYEQYF. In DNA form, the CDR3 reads TGTGCCAGCAGTGAACTCGGCGATACCTACGAGCAGTACTTC.

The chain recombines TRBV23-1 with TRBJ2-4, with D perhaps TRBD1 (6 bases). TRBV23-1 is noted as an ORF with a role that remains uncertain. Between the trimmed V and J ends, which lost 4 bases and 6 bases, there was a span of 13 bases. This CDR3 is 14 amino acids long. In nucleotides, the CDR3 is TGCGCCAGCAGTCGACCGGGACACCGAAACATTCAGTACTTC. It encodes CASSRPGHRNIQYF.

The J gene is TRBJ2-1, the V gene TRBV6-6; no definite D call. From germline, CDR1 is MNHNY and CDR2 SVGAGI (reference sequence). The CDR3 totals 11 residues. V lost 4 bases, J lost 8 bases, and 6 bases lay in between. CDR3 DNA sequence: TGTGCCAGCAGTTTAGAAGATGAGCAGTTCTTC. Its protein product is CASSLEDEQFF.

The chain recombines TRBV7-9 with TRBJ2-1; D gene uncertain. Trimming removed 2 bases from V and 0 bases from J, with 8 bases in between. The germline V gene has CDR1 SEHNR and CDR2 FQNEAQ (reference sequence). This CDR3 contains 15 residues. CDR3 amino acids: CASSLTQDSYNEQFF. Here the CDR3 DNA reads TGTGCCAGCAGCTTAACCCAGGACTCCTACAATGAGCAGTTCTTC.

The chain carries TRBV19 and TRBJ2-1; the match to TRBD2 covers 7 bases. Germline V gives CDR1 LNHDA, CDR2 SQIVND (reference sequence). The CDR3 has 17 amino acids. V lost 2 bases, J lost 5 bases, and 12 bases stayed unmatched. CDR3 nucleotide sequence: TGTGCCAGTAGTATATCCCAGCGGGGCCCAGCCCACAATGAGCAGTTCTTC. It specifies CASSISQRGPAHNEQFF.

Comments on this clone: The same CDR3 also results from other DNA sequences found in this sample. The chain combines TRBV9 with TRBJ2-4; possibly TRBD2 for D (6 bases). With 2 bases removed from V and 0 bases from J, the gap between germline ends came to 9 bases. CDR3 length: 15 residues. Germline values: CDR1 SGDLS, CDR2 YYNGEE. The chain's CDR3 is CASSVAGLAKNIQYF. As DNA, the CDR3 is TGTGCCAGCAGCGTTGCGGGATTAGCCAAAAACATTCAGTACTTC. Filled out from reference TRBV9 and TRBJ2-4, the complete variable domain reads DSGVTQTPKHLITATGQRVTLRCSPRSGDLSVYWYQQSLDQGLQFLIQYYNGEERAKGNILERFSAQQFPDLHSELNLSSLELGDSALYFCASSVAGLAKNIQYFGAGTRLSVL.

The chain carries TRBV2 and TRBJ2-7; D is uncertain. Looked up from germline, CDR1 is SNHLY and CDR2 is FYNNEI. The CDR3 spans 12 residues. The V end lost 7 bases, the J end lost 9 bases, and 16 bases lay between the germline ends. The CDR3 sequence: CASTHGAHGQYF. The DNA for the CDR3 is TGTGCCAGCACACATGGAGCGCACGGGCAGTACTTC.

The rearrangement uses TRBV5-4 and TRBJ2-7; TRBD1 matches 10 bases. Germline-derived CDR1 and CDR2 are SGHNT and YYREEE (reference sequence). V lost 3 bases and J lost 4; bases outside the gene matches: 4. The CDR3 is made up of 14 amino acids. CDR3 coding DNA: TGTGCCAGCAGCTACGGACAGGGGGGATACGAGCAGTACTTC. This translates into CASSYGQGGYEQYF.

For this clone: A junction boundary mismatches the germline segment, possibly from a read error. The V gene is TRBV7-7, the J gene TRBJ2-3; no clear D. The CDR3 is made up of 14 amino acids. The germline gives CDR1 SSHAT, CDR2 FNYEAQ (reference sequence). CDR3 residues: CASSSVLGLDTQYF. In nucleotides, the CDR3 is TGTGCTAGCAGCTCCGTTCTGGGCTTAGATACGCAGTATTTT. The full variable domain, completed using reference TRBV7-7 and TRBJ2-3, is GAGVSQSPRYKVTKRGQDVTLRCDPISSHATLYWYQQALGQGPEFLTYFNYEAQPDKSGLPSDRFSAERPEGSISTLTIQRTEQRDSAMYRCASSSVLGLDTQYFGPGTRLTVL.

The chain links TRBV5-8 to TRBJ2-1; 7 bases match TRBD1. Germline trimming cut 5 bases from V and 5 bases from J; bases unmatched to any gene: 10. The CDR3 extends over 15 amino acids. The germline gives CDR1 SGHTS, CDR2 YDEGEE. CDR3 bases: TGTGCCAGCAGTTATACCCGGGACAGAAACAATGAGCAGTTCTTC. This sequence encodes CASSYTRDRNNEQFF.

CDR3 region: CAWSNRDGSYEQYF. The CDR3 region has the DNA TGTGCCTGGAGTAACCGGGACGGTTCCTACGAGCAGTACTTC. The chain uses TRBV30 and TRBJ2-7; D might be TRBD1 or TRBD2, each matching 5 bases. From germline, CDR1 is GTSNPN and CDR2 SVGIG (reference sequence). The CDR3 is 14 amino acids. The V gene lost 2 bases and the J gene lost 1 base, with 12 bases spanning the gap.

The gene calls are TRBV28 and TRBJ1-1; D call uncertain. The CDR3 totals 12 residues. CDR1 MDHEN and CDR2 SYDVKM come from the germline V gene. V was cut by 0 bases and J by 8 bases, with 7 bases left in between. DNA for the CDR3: TGTGCCAGCAGTTTATGGGCCGGGGAAGCTTTCTTT. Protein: CASSLWAGEAFF.

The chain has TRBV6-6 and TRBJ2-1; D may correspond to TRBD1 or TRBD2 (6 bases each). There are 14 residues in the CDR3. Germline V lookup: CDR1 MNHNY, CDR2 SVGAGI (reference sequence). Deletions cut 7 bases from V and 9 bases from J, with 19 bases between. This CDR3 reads CASTPVPGGIEQFF. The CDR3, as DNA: TGTGCCAGCACCCCTGTGCCCGGGGGCATTGAGCAGTTCTTC.

This CDR3 reads CASSPREFQGTQYF. The CDR3 DNA follows: TGTGCCAGCAGTCCGAGGGAGTTTCAGGGTACGCAGTATTTT. V gene TRBV28 combines with J gene TRBJ2-3; D possibly uses TRBD1 or TRBD2 (5 bases each). Germline V gene sequence: CDR1 MDHEN, CDR2 SYDVKM. Between the trimmed V and J ends, which lost 5 bases and 8 bases, there was a span of 17 bases. The CDR3 is made up of 14 amino acids.

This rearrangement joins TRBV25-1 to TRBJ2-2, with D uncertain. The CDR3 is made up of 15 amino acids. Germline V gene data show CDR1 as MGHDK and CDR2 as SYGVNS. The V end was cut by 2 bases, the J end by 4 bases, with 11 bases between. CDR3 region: CASSEPSVGTGELFF. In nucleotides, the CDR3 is TGTGCCAGCAGTGAACCCTCGGTTGGCACCGGGGAGCTGTTTTTT. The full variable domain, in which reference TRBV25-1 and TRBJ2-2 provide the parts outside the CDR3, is EADIYQTPRYLVIGTGKKITLECSQTMGHDKMYWYQQDPGMELHLIHYSYGVNSTEKGDLSSESTVSRIRTEHFPLTLESARPSHTSQYLCASSEPSVGTGELFFGEGSRLTVL.

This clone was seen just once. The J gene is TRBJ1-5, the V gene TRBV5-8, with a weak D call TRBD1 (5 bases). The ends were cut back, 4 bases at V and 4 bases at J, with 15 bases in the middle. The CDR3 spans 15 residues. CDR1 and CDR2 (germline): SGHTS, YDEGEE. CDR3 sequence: CASSRLPGRNQPQHF. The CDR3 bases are TGTGCCAGCAGCCGATTGCCAGGGCGAAATCAGCCCCAGCATTTT.

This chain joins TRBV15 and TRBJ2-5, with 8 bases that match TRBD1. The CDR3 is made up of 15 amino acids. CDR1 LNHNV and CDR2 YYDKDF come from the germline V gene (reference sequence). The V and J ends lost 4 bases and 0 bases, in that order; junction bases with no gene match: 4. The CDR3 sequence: CATSIDRGNQETQYF. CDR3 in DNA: TGTGCCACCAGCATCGACAGGGGAAACCAAGAGACCCAGTACTTC.

CDR3 amino acids: CASSGAGGVRDNEQFF. The CDR3 nucleotides read TGCGCCAGTTCAGGAGCGGGAGGCGTCCGGGACAATGAGCAGTTCTTC. This rearrangement joins TRBV4-1 to TRBJ2-1, with 9 bases matching TRBD2. CDR1 and CDR2 from the germline V gene are MGHRA and YSYEKL. The CDR3 totals 16 residues. V dropped 9 bases and J dropped 5; count of bases not matched to a gene: 14.

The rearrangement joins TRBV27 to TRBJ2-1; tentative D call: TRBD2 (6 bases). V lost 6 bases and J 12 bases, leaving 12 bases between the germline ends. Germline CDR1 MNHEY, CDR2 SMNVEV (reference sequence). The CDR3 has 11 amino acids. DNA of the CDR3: TGTGCCAGCAGCTATACGGGACTGCAGTTCTTC. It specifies CASSYTGLQFF.

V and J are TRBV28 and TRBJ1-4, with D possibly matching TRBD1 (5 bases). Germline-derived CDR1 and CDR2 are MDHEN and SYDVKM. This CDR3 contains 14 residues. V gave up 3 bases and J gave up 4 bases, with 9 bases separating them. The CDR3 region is CASSLSGYNEKLFF. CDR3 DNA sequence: TGTGCCAGCAGTTTGTCAGGGTATAATGAAAAACTGTTTTTT.

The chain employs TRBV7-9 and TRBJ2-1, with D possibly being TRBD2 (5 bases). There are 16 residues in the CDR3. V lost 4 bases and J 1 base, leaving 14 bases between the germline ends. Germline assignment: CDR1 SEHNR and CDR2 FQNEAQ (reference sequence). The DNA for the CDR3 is TGTGCCAGCAGCTCCACTAGGTTCGGGTCCTACAATGAGCAGTTCTTC. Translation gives CASSSTRFGSYNEQFF.

CDR3 region: CASSPLGGSYEQYF. In nucleotides, the CDR3 is TGTGCCAGCAGCCCCTTAGGGGGTTCCTACGAGCAGTACTTC. The chain joins TRBV5-4 to TRBJ2-7, with D possibly being TRBD1 (6 bases). The germline V gene encodes CDR1 SGHNT and CDR2 YYREEE (reference sequence). The CDR3 has 14 residues. Trimming took off 4 bases at V and 1 base at J, with 12 bases between the two ends.

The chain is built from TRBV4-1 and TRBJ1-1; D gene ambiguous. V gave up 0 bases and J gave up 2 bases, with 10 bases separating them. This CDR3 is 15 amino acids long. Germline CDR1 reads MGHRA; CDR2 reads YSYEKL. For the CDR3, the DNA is TGCGCCAGCAGCCAAGATTTGGGCTCCAACACTGAAGCTTTCTTT. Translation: CASSQDLGSNTEAFF.